These 15 T cell receptor beta chains share one sample of origin, sequenced in a study of cytomegalovirus exposure and HLA in healthy donors. TCRdb's table, derived via immunoSEQ multiplex PCR, lists solely in-frame clones and lacks some. The sample lists hundreds of thousands of clones; around 86% were seen once. The sample consisted of PBMCs. The receptors shown here come from a woman aged 18-29 years in good health and CMV-seronegative.

The V gene is TRBV11-2, the J gene TRBJ1-4; the D is unclear. Germline loops: CDR1 SGHAT, CDR2 FQNNGV. Trimming took off 2 bases at V and 3 bases at J, with 10 bases between the two ends. The CDR3 contains 15 residues. The CDR3: CASSLWGVPNEKLFF. As DNA, the CDR3 is TGTGCCAGCAGCTTATGGGGAGTTCCTAATGAAAAACTGTTTTTT.

The chain joins TRBV6-5 to TRBJ2-2; D is unclear. The ends were cut back, 0 bases at V and 13 bases at J, with 12 bases in the middle. CDR3 size: 13 residues. Germline CDR1 is MNHEY and CDR2 is SVGAGI. The CDR3 loop is CASSYSTGKGLFF. The CDR3 DNA reads as TGTGCCAGCAGTTACTCGACTGGCAAAGGGCTGTTTTTT.

The chain joins TRBV25-1 to TRBJ2-2, with TRBD1 identical over 7 bases. The junction had 3 bases not matched to a gene; V was cut back by 0 bases and J by 8 bases. The CDR3 runs to 14 residues. CDR1 is MGHDK and CDR2 is SYGVNS in the germline V gene. CDR3 coding DNA: TGTGCCAGCAGTGAATACCCGACAGGGGGGGAGCTGTTTTTT. Amino acid sequence: CASSEYPTGGELFF.

The chain couples TRBV7-9 to TRBJ2-5; possibly TRBD1 for D (6 bases). V was cut by 3 bases and J by 5 bases, with 13 bases left in between. Germline V lookup: CDR1 SEHNR, CDR2 FQNEAQ (reference sequence). The CDR3 contains 14 residues. CDR3 nucleotide sequence: TGTGCCAGCAGCTTTCTAGGGGGTAAGGAGACCCAGTACTTC. Its translation is CASSFLGGKETQYF.

This chain connects TRBV5-1 to TRBJ1-3, with 8 bases aligning to TRBD1. In germline, CDR1 is SGHRS, CDR2 YFSETQ. V was pared by 4 bases and J by 3 bases, with 6 bases of the junction left unmatched. The CDR3 covers 15 residues. CDR3 residues: CASSRDTGGGNTIYF. The CDR3 bases are TGCGCCAGCAGCCGTGATACAGGGGGTGGAAACACCATATATTTT. Based on the CDR3 plus reference TRBV5-1 and TRBJ1-3, the full variable domain is KAGVTQTPRYLIKTRGQQVTLSCSPISGHRSVSWYQQTPGQGLQFLFEYFSETQRNKGNFPGRFSGRQFSNSRSEMNVSTLELGDSALYLCASSRDTGGGNTIYFGEGSWLTVV.

The V and J genes are TRBV28 and TRBJ2-1; 15 nucleotides line up with TRBD2. The junction had 13 bases not matched to a gene; V was cut back by 8 bases and J by 2 bases. The germline V gene encodes CDR1 MDHEN and CDR2 SYDVKM. This CDR3 comprises 19 residues. The CDR3 DNA reads as TGTGCCAGCGAAGACGCCGGGACTAGCGGGAGGAGTGCCTACAATGAGCAGTTCTTC. The encoded protein is CASEDAGTSGRSAYNEQFF. The whole variable domain, filled in from reference TRBV28 and TRBJ2-1, reads DVKVTQSSRYLVKRTGEKVFLECVQDMDHENMFWYRQDPGLGLRLIYFSYDVKMKEKGDIPEGYSVSREKKERFSLILESASTNQTSMYLCASEDAGTSGRSAYNEQFFGPGTRLTVL.

This CDR3 is CASSLTTGGGGYTF. In DNA form, the CDR3 reads TGTGCCAGCAGCTTAACCACAGGGGGAGGTGGCTACACCTTC. The genes are TRBV7-9 and TRBJ1-2; 8 nucleotides agree with TRBD1. CDR1 and CDR2 from the germline V gene are SEHNR and FQNEAQ (reference sequence). The CDR3 contains 14 residues. V was clipped by 2 bases and J by 7 bases; unmatched bases: 6.

The gene calls are TRBV6-1 and TRBJ2-7; the D is unclear. The CDR3 length is 11 residues. The V end was cut by 5 bases, the J end by 2 bases, with 4 bases between. Germline V gene sequence: CDR1 MNHNS, CDR2 SASEGT. In nucleotides, the CDR3 is TGTGCCAGCAGTAGAGCCTACGAGCAGTACTTC. Amino acids: CASSRAYEQYF.

The genes are TRBV14 and TRBJ1-4, with D possibly matching TRBD1 (6 bases). The CDR3 length is 15 residues. CDR1 is SGHDN, CDR2 FVKESK, per germline. The V end lost 0 bases, the J end lost 4 bases, and 9 bases lay between the germline ends. CDR3 in amino acids: CASSQELDSNEKLFF. DNA for the CDR3: TGTGCCAGCAGCCAAGAACTGGACAGTAATGAAAAACTGTTTTTT.

The chain is built from TRBV28 and TRBJ1-4; D gene ambiguous. Trimming shortened V by 3 bases and J by 8 bases, and 16 bases separated the two germline ends. The CDR3 covers 15 residues. Germline-derived CDR1 and CDR2 are MDHEN and SYDVKM. This CDR3 reads CASSLKVWREEKLFF. In DNA form, the CDR3 reads TGTGCCAGCAGTTTGAAGGTGTGGAGGGAGGAAAAACTGTTTTTT.

The chain has TRBV2 and TRBJ1-4; weak D call: TRBD1 (6 bases). The V and J ends lost 7 bases and 2 bases respectively, with 14 bases between them. This CDR3 contains 15 residues. CDR1 SNHLY and CDR2 FYNNEI come from the germline V gene. The CDR3 DNA reads TGTGCCAGCACGGACAGTTTGGGGACTAATGAAAAACTGTTTTTT. It codes for CASTDSLGTNEKLFF.

The chain couples TRBV5-1 to TRBJ2-5; TRBD2 matches at 8 bases. Germline V gives CDR1 SGHRS, CDR2 YFSETQ. Trimming removed 4 bases from V and 5 bases from J; junction bases left unmatched: 7. This CDR3 contains 14 residues. CDR3 DNA: TGCGCCAGCAGCCCCGGGGGGGGGCTGGAGACCCAGTACTTC. Translating it yields CASSPGGGLETQYF.

Notes on this clone: At one end, the junction sequence differs from germline, possibly due to a read error. The chain joins TRBV2 to TRBJ1-1; 8 bases line up with TRBD1. The CDR3 is 16 residues long. Germline CDR1 reads SNHLY; CDR2 reads FYNNEI. The CDR3 sequence: CASRRDTGGDNTEVFF. CDR3 sequence (DNA): TGTGCCAGCAGGAGGGATACAGGGGGAGATAACACTGAAGTTTTCTTT.

This clone has just one count. The chain carries TRBV4-1 and TRBJ1-5; D may be TRBD1 (6 bases). V was pared by 4 bases and J by 3 bases, with 10 bases between. This CDR3 has 14 residues. CDR1 and CDR2 (germline): MGHRA, YSYEKL. The DNA for the CDR3 is TGCGCCAGCAGCCTAGGGGGTACCAATCAGCCCCAGCATTTT. This sequence encodes CASSLGGTNQPQHF.

The genes are TRBV27 and TRBJ2-1; TRBD2 aligns across 7 bases. Trimming took 7 bases from V and 1 from J; bases not matched to a gene: 4. Germline CDR1 is MNHEY and CDR2 is SMNVEV (reference sequence). The CDR3 loop spans 14 amino acids. The CDR3 protein is CASNVAGSYNEQFF. The CDR3 DNA follows: TGTGCCAGCAACGTAGCGGGTTCCTACAATGAGCAGTTCTTC.